This TCR beta chain was sequenced in a study of cytomegalovirus exposure and HLA in healthy donors. The CDR3 spans 14 residues. With 1 base removed from V and 6 bases from J, the gap between germline ends came to 12 bases. The germline V gene encodes CDR1 MGHRA and CDR2 YSYEKL. Profiling relied on immunoSEQ multiplex PCR, and the TCRdb table lists in-frame clones only, not all of them. This repertoire shows some 68,000 clones, around 97% found once; its top ten account for over 2%. This sequence joins TRBV4-1 and TRBJ1-1, with a possible D match to TRBD1 (5 bases). Specimen: PBMCs. The source is a man between 18 and 29 years old in good health and CMV-seronegative. In DNA form, the CDR3 reads TGCGCCAGCAGCCAAGCATTGGGGCAGGCTGAAGCTTTCTTT. As protein: CASSQALGQAEAFF.